What follows are 27 T cell receptor beta chains derived from one specimen sequenced in a study of T-cell reconstitution after alpha-beta-depleted transplantation in children. For TCRbeta, the library was prepared with unique molecular identifiers. TCRdb used MiXCR to reprocess the PCR reads, holding one entry per CDR3 protein. The sample holds 90,000 to 100,000 distinct CDR3 sequences; about 25% are singletons and the top ten take 20% to 25%. The sample in question was PBMCs, obtained before TCRalphabeta/CD19-depleted stem cell transplant. All receptors derive from a boy under 10 years old with acute lymphoblastic leukemia, due to receive a stem cell transplant.

Ten or more counts support this clonotype. The V call is TRBV24-1, the J call TRBJ2-7; D is uncertain. The CDR3 is 14 residues long. The ends were cut back, 0 bases at V and 5 bases at J, with 10 bases in the middle. Germline V gene sequence: CDR1 KGHDR, CDR2 SFDVKD. This CDR3 reads CATSDLPPRNEQYF. The CDR3 DNA is TGTGCCACCAGTGATTTGCCCCCACGGAACGAGCAGTACTTC.

This clonotype showed up many times. This chain's CDR3 is CASSAQYEQYF. In DNA, the CDR3 is TGTGCCAGCAGCGCTCAGTACGAGCAGTACTTC. The chain carries TRBV28 and TRBJ2-7; D remains ambiguous. The CDR3 extends over 11 amino acids. The V gene lost 6 bases and the J gene lost 4 bases, with 7 bases spanning the gap. Per germline, CDR1 MDHEN and CDR2 SYDVKM.

The chain uses TRBV12-3 or TRBV12-4 and TRBJ2-1, with D possibly called TRBD1 or TRBD2 (6 bases each). The CDR3 contains 16 residues. V gave up 5 bases and J gave up 0 bases, with 14 bases separating them. CDR3 loop: CASSRRGQSSYNEQFF. CDR3 coding DNA: TGTGCCAGCAGTCGACGGGGGCAGAGCTCCTACAATGAGCAGTTCTTC.

This clonotype appeared a few times. V and J are TRBV7-6 and TRBJ2-7; D could derive from TRBD1 or TRBD2 (5 bases each). Germline loops: CDR1 SGHVS, CDR2 FNYEAQ. CDR3 length equals 12 residues. The V and J ends lost 2 bases and 8 bases respectively, with 10 bases between them. CDR3 region: CASSLSWGKQYF. The CDR3 DNA reads as TGTGCCAGCAGCTTATCCTGGGGGAAGCAGTACTTC.

This clonotype was seen many times. The V gene is TRBV5-8, the J gene TRBJ2-1; possibly TRBD2 for D (6 bases). The CDR3 consists of 15 residues. The ends were cut back, 0 bases at V and 9 bases at J, with 16 bases in the middle. Germline V CDR1 and CDR2: SGHTS, YDEGEE. The CDR3 loop is CASSLEAGRGFEQFF. Here the CDR3 DNA reads TGTGCCAGCAGCTTGGAAGCGGGTCGGGGTTTTGAGCAGTTCTTC.

The chain uses TRBV11-2 and TRBJ1-1, with no clear D. Trimming pared 5 bases from V and 1 base from J, leaving 11 bases between. Germline V gene data show CDR1 as SGHAT and CDR2 as FQNNGV. The CDR3 extends over 14 amino acids. The DNA for the CDR3 is TGTGCCAGCAGCCCGGGGTTCCAGAACACTGAAGCTTTCTTT. Protein sequence: CASSPGFQNTEAFF.

The chain has TRBV7-8 and TRBJ2-5, with a tentative D call TRBD2 (7 bases). The CDR3 totals 15 residues. Germline V lookup: CDR1 SGHVS, CDR2 FQNEAQ. Trimming cost V 2 bases and J 1 base, with 11 bases left between them. The CDR3, as DNA: TGTGCCAGCAGCTTAAAGGGGGGGGCCCAAGAGACCCAGTACTTC. Protein: CASSLKGGAQETQYF.

This clonotype showed up many times. The rearrangement links TRBV6-4 to TRBJ2-3, with 11 bases fitting TRBD2. The V gene's germline CDR1 is MRHNA and CDR2 SNTAGT. There are 16 residues in the CDR3. The V segment lost 2 bases and the J segment 4 bases; nucleotides outside the gene matches: 5. The CDR3 here is CASSDGTSGGADTQYF. As DNA, the CDR3 is TGTGCCAGCAGTGACGGGACTAGCGGAGGGGCAGATACGCAGTATTTT.

The V call is TRBV6-2 or TRBV6-3, the J call TRBJ1-1; D is unclear. This CDR3 has 12 amino acids. V was pared by 1 base and J by 5 bases, with 5 bases between. CDR1 is MNHEY, CDR2 SVGEGT, per germline. Written as DNA, the CDR3 is TGTGCCAGCAGTTACTTAGGAACTGAAGCTTTCTTT. It translates to CASSYLGTEAFF.

In its sample, this clonotype was seen a few times. The V call is TRBV5-5, the J call TRBJ2-7, with D unresolved. Trimming cost V 4 bases and J 3 bases, with 8 bases left between them. CDR3 length: 12 amino acids. The germline V gene has CDR1 SGHKS and CDR2 YYEKEE (reference sequence). CDR3 residues: CASSHRFYEQYF. The CDR3 coding sequence is TGTGCCAGCAGCCACAGATTCTACGAGCAGTACTTC.

The chain carries TRBV20-1 and TRBJ1-1; D perhaps matches TRBD1 (5 bases). V lost 3 bases and J lost 3, with 8 bases in between. Germline V gene data show CDR1 as DFQATT and CDR2 as SNEGSKA (reference sequence). The CDR3 is 12 residues long. The CDR3 nucleotides are TGCAGTGCTAGTGACAGATACACTGAAGCTTTCTTT. It codes for CSASDRYTEAFF.

The chain couples TRBV11-2 to TRBJ2-3, with a weak D call TRBD1 (6 bases). The CDR3 length is 14 residues. V gave up 0 bases and J gave up 5 bases, with 9 bases separating them. Germline V gives CDR1 SGHAT, CDR2 FQNNGV. The DNA of the CDR3 is TGTGCCAGCAGCTTAGAGCCAGGGGAAGATACGCAGTATTTT. It translates to CASSLEPGEDTQYF.

The chain employs TRBV20-1 and TRBJ1-6, with D possibly being TRBD1 (5 bases). Germline assignment: CDR1 DFQATT and CDR2 SNEGSKA (reference sequence). Trimming took off 6 bases at V and 5 bases at J, with 14 bases between the two ends. The CDR3 is made up of 14 amino acids. The CDR3 loop reads CSAAPIRDNSPLHF. The CDR3 DNA reads as TGCAGTGCAGCCCCTATCAGGGATAATTCACCCCTCCACTTT.

In its sample, this clonotype was seen many times. J is TRBJ1-2 and V is TRBV7-9; a possible D gene is TRBD1 (5 bases). The CDR3 spans 15 residues. V was shortened by 5 bases and J by 2 bases, with 15 bases between the two germline ends. The germline gives CDR1 SEHNR, CDR2 FQNEAQ (reference sequence). CDR3 DNA sequence: TGTGCCAGCAGCCCTAGCGCGGGGGGAAACTATGGCTACACCTTC. Translating gives CASSPSAGGNYGYTF.

This clonotype was observed a few times. The chain recombines TRBV5-1 with TRBJ2-3, with D possibly matching TRBD2 (6 bases). Trimming took off 5 bases at V and 4 bases at J, with 26 bases between the two ends. CDR1 and CDR2 from the germline V gene are SGHRS and YFSETQ. This CDR3 spans 18 amino acids. The CDR3 nucleotides read TGCGCCAGCAGACCTCGTAGCGGCGCTGGGTTGGGAGCAGATACGCAGTATTTT. Amino acids: CASRPRSGAGLGADTQYF.

This clonotype has only a few counts. This chain connects TRBV6-1 to TRBJ1-3; no definite D call. V was trimmed by 8 bases and J by 0 bases, leaving 8 bases between them. This CDR3 comprises 13 residues. Germline CDR1 and CDR2: MNHNS and SASEGT. This CDR3 reads CASSFLSGNTIYF. CDR3 in DNA: TGTGCCAGCTCCTTCCTCTCTGGAAACACCATATATTTT.

A remark on this clonotype: A much larger clone differs from this one at a single base, so this may be a read error. The rearrangement links TRBV25-1 to TRBJ2-3; D is unresolved. Trimming left V 6 bases short and J 6 bases short, with 4 bases between. The CDR3 sequence is 10 residues long. CDR1 is MGHDK and CDR2 is SYGVNS in the germline V gene. The CDR3 spells CASRGDTQYF. Written as DNA, the CDR3 is TGTGCCAGCAGAGGGGATACGCAGTATTTT.

V is TRBV15 and J is TRBJ2-3; TRBD2 aligns across 11 bases. The CDR3 spans 16 residues. From germline, CDR1 is LNHNV and CDR2 YYDKDF (reference sequence). V trimming: 5 bases; J trimming: 6 bases; junction bases outside the gene matches: 10. The CDR3 reads CATSGTSGVPGDTQYF. CDR3 DNA sequence: TGTGCCACCAGCGGGACTAGCGGAGTCCCTGGGGATACGCAGTATTTT.

The chain uses TRBV3-1 and TRBJ2-7; D ambiguous. The V gene's germline CDR1 is LGHDT and CDR2 YNNKEL (reference sequence). This CDR3 has 15 residues. V lost 1 base to trimming and J lost 2 bases, with 12 bases between them. CDR3 loop: CASSQGTVGAYEQYF. In DNA form, the CDR3 reads TGTGCCAGCAGCCAAGGGACGGTAGGTGCCTACGAGCAGTACTTC.

There are a few counts of this clonotype. The chain carries TRBV29-1 and TRBJ1-4; D is unclear. The CDR3 sequence is 14 residues long. CDR1 is SQVTM and CDR2 is ANQGSEA in the germline V gene. Deletions cut 6 bases from V and 0 bases from J, with 11 bases between. DNA for the CDR3: TGCAGCGTACTGGAGTTGACAACTAATGAAAAACTGTTTTTT. It specifies CSVLELTTNEKLFF.

This clonotype was detected ten times or more. The chain links TRBV20-1 to TRBJ2-7; 11 positions match TRBD1. In germline, CDR1 is DFQATT, CDR2 SNEGSKA (reference sequence). The CDR3 covers 16 residues. The trim removed 0 bases at V and 3 bases at J, leaving 7 bases unmatched. The CDR3 protein is CSARDPRTGGDYEQYF. For the CDR3, the DNA is TGCAGTGCTAGAGATCCGCGGACAGGGGGCGACTACGAGCAGTACTTC.

This chain uses TRBV5-1 with TRBJ1-6; 8 positions match TRBD1. Germline CDR1 and CDR2: SGHRS and YFSETQ. CDR3 length: 14 amino acids. With 4 bases clipped from V and 7 bases from J, the junction kept 4 bases outside the gene matches. CDR3 amino acids: CASSQGQGNSPLHF. The DNA of the CDR3 is TGCGCCAGCAGCCAAGGACAGGGAAATTCACCCCTCCACTTT. Using reference TRBV5-1 and TRBJ1-6 for the parts outside the CDR3, the full variable domain is KAGVTQTPRYLIKTRGQQVTLSCSPISGHRSVSWYQQTPGQGLQFLFEYFSETQRNKGNFPGRFSGRQFSNSRSEMNVSTLELGDSALYLCASSQGQGNSPLHFGNGTRLTVT.

This clonotype was counted a few times. The chain couples TRBV12-3 or TRBV12-4 to TRBJ2-7; 7 bases match TRBD2. The CDR3 sequence is 14 residues long. After removal of 5 bases from V and 7 bases from J, the junction contained 11 bases not matched to a gene. DNA of the CDR3: TGTGCCAGCAGTCCCTTCCGGACTAGTCCAGAGCAGTACTTC. Protein product: CASSPFRTSPEQYF.

The chain recombines TRBV28 with TRBJ2-1, with a tentative D call TRBD1 (6 bases). Germline loops: CDR1 MDHEN, CDR2 SYDVKM. This CDR3 region has 16 residues. The germline V and J ends were trimmed by 5 bases and 15 bases, with 29 bases remaining between them. In DNA, the CDR3 is TGTGCCAGCAGTGGAATCCGAGACAGGTCGCAGTTGCGGCGGTTCTTC. It is translated as CASSGIRDRSQLRRFF.

The chain carries TRBV11-2 and TRBJ2-1; D could derive from TRBD1 or TRBD2 (5 bases each). This CDR3 region has 18 residues. CDR1 and CDR2 from the germline V gene are SGHAT and FQNNGV. The ends were cut back, 5 bases at V and 4 bases at J, with 24 bases in the middle. CDR3: CASSLLDGTGTLYNEQFF. The CDR3 nucleotides are TGTGCCAGCAGCCTTTTGGATGGCACCGGGACGCTATACAATGAGCAGTTCTTC.

Only a few counts were recorded for this clonotype. V gene TRBV20-1 combines with J gene TRBJ2-3, with 10 positions matching TRBD2. With 5 bases clipped from V and 8 bases from J, the junction kept 7 bases outside the gene matches. The CDR3 runs 13 residues. Germline-derived CDR1 and CDR2 are DFQATT and SNEGSKA (reference sequence). The CDR3 sequence: CSAYGTSAGTQYF. In nucleotides, the CDR3 is TGCAGTGCTTACGGGACTAGCGCTGGTACGCAGTATTTT.

The sample holds a few counts of this clonotype. The V and J genes are TRBV11-2 and TRBJ2-1; 8 bases line up with TRBD2. The ends lost 1 base at V and 6 bases at J; junction bases unmatched: 5. Looked up from germline, CDR1 is SGHAT and CDR2 is FQNNGV. The CDR3 sequence is 15 residues long. The CDR3 protein is CASSLGVGTSNEQFF. Written as DNA, the CDR3 is TGTGCCAGCAGCTTAGGAGTGGGGACTAGCAATGAGCAGTTCTTC.